One sample yielded the 18 T cell receptor beta chains listed below, sequenced in a study of blood T cell repertoires in COVID-19. The table came from immunoSEQ multiplex PCR; TCRdb's copy has only in-frame clones and leaves some out. The sample lists under 400,000 clones, around 87% occurring once. Sequences were obtained from peripheral blood. The receptors originated from a woman in her 30s with COVID-19, enrolled during active disease.

The DNA of the CDR3 is TGTGCCAGCAGACGATCGGGAGGACGGGCTAATGAAAAACTGTTTTTT. Its translation is CASRRSGGRANEKLFF. The rearrangement uses TRBV2 and TRBJ1-4; the D is unclear. In germline, CDR1 is SNHLY, CDR2 FYNNEI. This CDR3 comprises 16 residues. The germline V and J ends were trimmed by 6 bases and 3 bases, with 17 bases remaining between them.

V and J are TRBV5-6 and TRBJ1-2; no definite D call. Deletions cut 0 bases from V and 4 bases from J, with 16 bases between. The CDR3 sequence is 16 residues long. In germline, CDR1 is SGHDT, CDR2 YYEEEE. The CDR3 bases are TGTGCCAGCAGCTTGGCCGAGGCCAGTCCTGGCTATGGCTACACCTTC. Protein product: CASSLAEASPGYGYTF.

This clone was picked up one time. The chain uses TRBV7-2 and TRBJ2-5, with D hard to call. CDR3 length equals 13 residues. The V end was cut by 0 bases, the J end by 5 bases, with 7 bases between. Germline CDR1 SGHTA, CDR2 FQGNSA. In nucleotides, the CDR3 is TGTGCCAGCAGCTTAGCGCTACGGGAGACCCAGTACTTC. Translation: CASSLALRETQYF.

This chain connects TRBV29-1 to TRBJ1-1; 8 bases line up with TRBD1. This CDR3 spans 13 amino acids. With V trimmed by 7 bases and J by 4 bases, 8 bases remained unmatched. Germline V gene lookup returns CDR1 SQVTM and CDR2 ANQGSEA. The CDR3 bases are TGCAGCGCGTACGGACAGGGAGTCACTGAAGCTTTCTTT. This translates into CSAYGQGVTEAFF.

The gene calls are TRBV7-9 and TRBJ2-2, with no clear D. The CDR3 is 15 residues long. Germline-derived CDR1 and CDR2 are SEHNR and FQNEAQ (reference sequence). The V and J ends lost 6 bases and 4 bases respectively, with 15 bases between them. The CDR3 spells CASRPSLSPTGELFF. The CDR3 nucleotides are TGTGCCAGCAGACCTTCTCTATCCCCCACCGGGGAGCTGTTTTTT. The variable domain in full, completed from reference TRBV7-9 and TRBJ2-2, reads DTGVSQNPRHKITKRGQNVTFRCDPISEHNRLYWYRQTLGQGPEFLTYFQNEAQLEKSRLLSDRFSAERPKGSFSTLEIQRTEQGDSAMYLCASRPSLSPTGELFFGEGSRLTVL.

This clone was seen just once. The CDR3 DNA sequence: TGCAGCGTTGAAAATCAGGGCGAGCAGTACTTC. Encoded protein: CSVENQGEQYF. V gene TRBV29-1 combines with J gene TRBJ2-7, with D possibly matching TRBD1 (5 bases). The length of the CDR3 is 11 residues. Germline V gene data show CDR1 as SQVTM and CDR2 as ANQGSEA. Deletions cut 2 bases from V and 6 bases from J, with 8 bases between.

The chain joins TRBV19 to TRBJ2-7, with a tentative D call TRBD2 (6 bases). This CDR3 has 12 residues. Germline CDR1 reads LNHDA; CDR2 reads SQIVND (reference sequence). The ends were cut back, 3 bases at V and 4 bases at J, with 7 bases in the middle. The CDR3 protein is CASSMEGYEQYF. The CDR3, as DNA: TGTGCCAGTAGTATGGAGGGTTACGAGCAGTACTTC.

CDR3 DNA: TGTGCCAGCAGAAAGGACAGGGGAGGCCACCCCTACGAGCAGTACTTC. Translated: CASRKDRGGHPYEQYF. The chain is built from TRBV27 and TRBJ2-7, with 9 bases lining up with TRBD1. Trimming removed 6 bases from V and 2 bases from J; junction bases left unmatched: 11. The CDR3 covers 16 residues. Per germline, CDR1 MNHEY and CDR2 SMNVEV (reference sequence).

The V and J genes are TRBV3-1 (or the pseudogene TRBV3-2) and TRBJ2-7; possible D gene TRBD1, 6 bases. Trimming took 4 bases from V and 3 from J, leaving 7 bases between them. CDR1 and CDR2 from the germline V gene are LGHDT and YNNKEL (reference sequence). The CDR3 sequence is 12 residues long. CDR3 bases: TGTGCCAGCAGCCGGACAGACTACGAGCAGTACTTC. This encodes CASSRTDYEQYF.

The chain is built from TRBV11-1 and TRBJ2-5, with 7 bases fitting TRBD1. Trimming removed 5 bases from V and 5 bases from J; junction bases left unmatched: 8. The CDR3 covers 14 residues. The V gene's germline CDR1 is SGHAT and CDR2 FQDESV (reference sequence). DNA of the CDR3: TGTGCCAGCAGCCACCGACAGGGTAGGGAGACCCAGTACTTC. Residues: CASSHRQGRETQYF.

V is TRBV2 and J is TRBJ2-5; perhaps TRBD1 as D (7 bases). CDR1 and CDR2 (germline): SNHLY, FYNNEI. The CDR3 runs to 13 residues. Trimming removed 9 bases from V and 5 bases from J, with 16 bases in between. CDR3 in DNA: TGTGCCAGGACCACAGGGGCGGGGGAGACCCAGTACTTC. It yields the protein CARTTGAGETQYF. Full variable domain (missing parts from reference TRBV2 and TRBJ2-5): EPEVTQTPSHQVTQMGQEVILRCVPISNHLYFYWYRQILGQKVEFLVSFYNNEISEKSEIFDDQFSVERPDGSNFTLKIRSTKLEDSAMYFCARTTGAGETQYFGPGTRLLVL.

Here the CDR3 reads CASSPGTAEQETQYF. The CDR3 DNA follows: TGTGCCAGCAGCCCAGGGACAGCCGAACAAGAGACCCAGTACTTC. J is TRBJ2-5 and V is TRBV7-8; 7 bases line up with TRBD1. The CDR3 sequence is 15 residues long. V shed 5 bases, J shed 2 bases, and the junction held 8 bases outside the gene matches. Germline V gives CDR1 SGHVS, CDR2 FQNEAQ.

The genes are TRBV7-6 and TRBJ2-3, with TRBD2 identical over 11 bases. Germline lookup yields CDR1 SGHVS and CDR2 FNYEAQ. The CDR3 runs to 18 residues. Trimming cost V 3 bases and J 0 bases; bases outside gene matches: 8. In nucleotides, the CDR3 is TGTGCCAGCAGCTTCAGGACTAGCGGGCAGTCTAGCACAGATACGCAGTATTTT. Its protein is CASSFRTSGQSSTDTQYF.

V and J are TRBV6-5 and TRBJ2-2; D might be TRBD2 (6 bases). The CDR3 contains 15 residues. Trimming stripped 5 bases from V and 5 bases from J, with 15 bases between. In germline, CDR1 is MNHEY, CDR2 SVGAGI. The CDR3 DNA sequence: TGTGCCAGCAGTCGCGGGATTCTGGGAACCGGGGAGCTGTTTTTT. Residues: CASSRGILGTGELFF.

The V gene is TRBV7-9, the J gene TRBJ2-3; TRBD1 matches 10 bases. The CDR3 length is 15 residues. The V and J ends lost 5 bases and 1 base, in that order; junction bases with no gene match: 3. Germline V gene lookup returns CDR1 SEHNR and CDR2 FQNEAQ (reference sequence). The CDR3 DNA reads TGTGCCAGCAGCCAGACAGGGGGCGGCACAGATACGCAGTATTTT. Protein: CASSQTGGGTDTQYF.

The CDR3 DNA reads TGTGCCAGCAGTTACTCGAACAGCTACACTGAAGCTTTCTTT. Protein: CASSYSNSYTEAFF. The V gene is TRBV6-5, the J gene TRBJ1-1, with no clear D. From germline, CDR1 is MNHEY and CDR2 SVGAGI. V was trimmed by 0 bases and J by 3 bases, leaving 8 bases between them. This CDR3 is 14 amino acids long.

The chain recombines TRBV3-1 (or the pseudogene TRBV3-2) with TRBJ2-1, with D uncertain. The CDR3 length is 12 residues. The germline gives CDR1 LGHDT, CDR2 YNNKEL (reference sequence). Deletions cut 5 bases from V and 9 bases from J, with 11 bases between. CDR3 residues: CASSYTPVEQFF. In DNA, the CDR3 is TGTGCCAGCAGCTATACCCCGGTTGAGCAGTTCTTC.

This rearrangement joins TRBV2 to TRBJ2-5, with 8 bases that match TRBD1. J lost 5 bases, V lost 2 bases, and 13 bases had no gene match. In germline, CDR1 is SNHLY, CDR2 FYNNEI. The length of the CDR3 is 17 residues. The CDR3 sequence is CASSEILGRGQEETQYF. In DNA, the CDR3 is TGTGCCAGCAGTGAAATTCTGGGCAGGGGGCAAGAGGAGACCCAGTACTTC. Using reference TRBV2 and TRBJ2-5 for the parts outside the CDR3, the full variable domain is EPEVTQTPSHQVTQMGQEVILRCVPISNHLYFYWYRQILGQKVEFLVSFYNNEISEKSEIFDDQFSVERPDGSNFTLKIRSTKLEDSAMYFCASSEILGRGQEETQYFGPGTRLLVL.